A single sample is the source of the 19 T cell receptor beta chains below, sequenced in a study of T cells in localized non-small cell lung cancer. The assay was immunoSEQ multiplex PCR, and TCRdb's table has in-frame clones only and misses some. The sample lists 90,000 or so clones; roughly 87% were seen once. Source: peripheral blood, taken before any cancer treatment. The source of these receptors is a man aged 40-75 years with stage I squamous cell lung carcinoma.

This sequence joins TRBV28 and TRBJ2-7; possibly TRBD1 or TRBD2 for D (6 bases each). Trimming took 5 bases from V and 4 from J, leaving 15 bases between them. The CDR3 extends over 14 amino acids. CDR1 and CDR2 from the germline V gene are MDHEN and SYDVKM. The CDR3 DNA reads as TGTGCCAGCAGTCCGGGGGACAACTCGTACGAGCAGTACTTC. Its translation is CASSPGDNSYEQYF.

The chain combines TRBV29-1 with TRBJ2-1; the match to TRBD2 covers 7 bases. The CDR3 length is 14 residues. The V gene end was trimmed by 6 bases and the J gene end by 9 bases; junction bases not matched to a gene: 14. Germline CDR1 and CDR2: SQVTM and ANQGSEA. The CDR3 DNA is TGCAGCGTAACGAGCGGGATCCGGCACGGTGAGCAGTTCTTC. This translates into CSVTSGIRHGEQFF.

The rearrangement links TRBV7-8 to TRBJ2-1, with 8 nucleotides matching TRBD2. The CDR3 is 16 amino acids. V was clipped by 5 bases and J by 2 bases; unmatched bases: 8. The germline gives CDR1 SGHVS, CDR2 FQNEAQ. This CDR3 is CASSRRGRGAYNEQFF. The CDR3 region has the DNA TGTGCCAGCAGCCGCCGGGGGCGGGGGGCCTACAATGAGCAGTTCTTC.

The V call is TRBV19, the J call TRBJ1-5; D remains unclear. V lost 8 bases, J lost 0 bases, and 11 bases lay in between. This CDR3 has 14 amino acids. Germline CDR1 reads LNHDA; CDR2 reads SQIVND (reference sequence). This CDR3 is CASQRFDSNQPQHF. The DNA for the CDR3 is TGTGCCAGTCAGAGATTCGATAGCAATCAGCCCCAGCATTTT.

The rearrangement links TRBV6-5 to TRBJ1-1; TRBD1 aligns across 9 bases. The CDR3 spans 14 residues. Germline V CDR1 and CDR2: MNHEY, SVGAGI. The trim removed 6 bases at V and 10 bases at J, leaving 12 bases unmatched. The CDR3 loop reads CASRYIRDRASAFF. The CDR3 nucleotides read TGTGCCAGCAGATACATCCGGGACAGGGCGTCAGCTTTCTTT.

The V call is TRBV4-3, the J call TRBJ1-3, with 9 bases aligning to TRBD1. The CDR3 is 16 residues long. The trim removed 0 bases at V and 2 bases at J, leaving 2 bases unmatched. Per germline, CDR1 LGHNA and CDR2 YSLEER. In DNA form, the CDR3 reads TGCGCCAGCAGCCAAGAGTACAGGGGGCCTGGAAACACCATATATTTT. As protein: CASSQEYRGPGNTIYF.

This clone was counted once. The rearrangement uses TRBV18 and TRBJ2-1; D is perhaps TRBD2 (5 bases). Trimming pared 1 base from V and 3 bases from J, leaving 10 bases between. In germline, CDR1 is KGHSH, CDR2 LQKENI. CDR3 length equals 15 residues. DNA of the CDR3: TGTGCCAGCTCACCACTAATAGGGAGCTACAATGAGCAGTTCTTC. This translates into CASSPLIGSYNEQFF.

The chain links TRBV5-1 to TRBJ2-5, with 9 bases identical to TRBD1. This CDR3 spans 15 amino acids. The germline CDR1 and CDR2 sequences are SGHRS and YFSETQ. J was trimmed by 4 bases and V by 0 bases; bases with no gene match: 4. The CDR3 DNA sequence: TGCGCCAGCAGCTTGGAGGGGACAGGGCGAGAGACCCAGTACTTC. Its translation is CASSLEGTGRETQYF.

This chain joins TRBV7-2 and TRBJ2-1; 8 nucleotides align to TRBD1. Germline CDR1 reads SGHTA; CDR2 reads FQGNSA. This CDR3 contains 16 residues. V trimming: 2 bases; J trimming: 11 bases; junction bases outside the gene matches: 14. The CDR3 loop is CASSLRSGGLGVQQFF. The CDR3 DNA follows: TGTGCCAGCAGCTTAAGATCAGGGGGCCTTGGGGTTCAGCAGTTCTTC.

The V and J genes are TRBV29-1 and TRBJ1-4, with no clear D. Trimming removed 6 bases at V and 8 bases at J, with 19 bases between. CDR1 and CDR2 (germline): SQVTM, ANQGSEA. This CDR3 has 14 residues. CDR3 protein: CSVAIHGVEEKLFF. Here the CDR3 DNA reads TGCAGCGTCGCCATACACGGGGTGGAAGAAAAACTGTTTTTT.

The rearrangement uses TRBV5-6 and TRBJ1-5, with D unclear. CDR1 SGHDT and CDR2 YYEEEE come from the germline V gene. CDR3 length: 15 amino acids. Trimming removed 3 bases from V and 0 bases from J, with 10 bases in between. CDR3 loop: CASSSIRYSNQPQHF. In DNA, the CDR3 is TGTGCCAGCAGCTCAATAAGGTATAGCAATCAGCCCCAGCATTTT. Complete variable domain (other parts from reference TRBV5-6 and TRBJ1-5): DAGVTQSPTHLIKTRGQQVTLRCSPKSGHDTVSWYQQALGQGPQFIFQYYEEEERQRGNFPDRFSGHQFPNYSSELNVNALLLGDSALYLCASSSIRYSNQPQHFGDGTRLSIL.

The chain links TRBV4-3 to TRBJ2-1; D remains ambiguous. The CDR3 contains 14 residues. V was clipped by 0 bases and J by 8 bases, with 11 bases between them. Germline V gives CDR1 LGHNA, CDR2 YSLEER. The CDR3 loop reads CASSQEGISHEQFF. Here the CDR3 DNA reads TGCGCCAGCAGCCAAGAGGGCATCTCCCATGAGCAGTTCTTC.

The chain links TRBV19 to TRBJ2-2; D remains unclear. Trimming stripped 5 bases from V and 1 base from J, with 5 bases between. Germline CDR1 LNHDA, CDR2 SQIVND (reference sequence). The CDR3 contains 13 residues. The CDR3 nucleotides read TGTGCCAGTAGTGCCGGGAACACCGGGGAGCTGTTTTTT. Amino acids: CASSAGNTGELFF.

The J gene is TRBJ1-1, the V gene TRBV7-9; TRBD1 might be the D (5 bases). CDR3 length equals 12 residues. From germline, CDR1 is SEHNR and CDR2 FQNEAQ (reference sequence). The V gene lost 6 bases and the J gene lost 7 bases, with 12 bases spanning the gap. CDR3 bases: TGTGCCAGCAGAAGGGACGGACGTGAAGCTTTCTTT. Encoded protein: CASRRDGREAFF.

The chain employs TRBV5-4 and TRBJ1-1; 7 bases are shared with TRBD1. CDR3 length equals 14 residues. J lost 2 bases, V lost 5 bases, and 6 bases had no gene match. The germline CDR1 and CDR2 sequences are SGHNT and YYREEE (reference sequence). The CDR3 coding sequence is TGTGCCAGCAGGCGTCAGGGGGGAAACACTGAAGCTTTCTTT. Amino acid sequence: CASRRQGGNTEAFF. Full variable domain (remainder filled in from reference TRBV5-4 and TRBJ1-1): ETGVTQSPTHLIKTRGQQVTLRCSSQSGHNTVSWYQQALGQGPQFIFQYYREEENGRGNFPPRFSGLQFPNYSSELNVNALELDDSALYLCASRRQGGNTEAFFGQGTRLTVV.

The rearrangement links TRBV7-9 to TRBJ1-1; D is undetermined. CDR3 length equals 14 residues. Germline lookup yields CDR1 SEHNR and CDR2 FQNEAQ (reference sequence). V was trimmed by 1 base and J by 4 bases, leaving 10 bases between them. CDR3 DNA sequence: TGTGCCAGCAGCTTAGGACCCGGAGGCACTGAAGCTTTCTTT. This codes for CASSLGPGGTEAFF.

V gene TRBV7-2 combines with J gene TRBJ1-5; possible D gene TRBD1, 5 bases. The CDR3 consists of 15 residues. CDR1 and CDR2 (germline): SGHTA, FQGNSA. Trimming left V 5 bases short and J 7 bases short, with 18 bases between. The CDR3 nucleotides read TGTGCCAGCAGCCTGGGTCCAGGGTACGGCCAGCCCCAGCATTTT. This sequence encodes CASSLGPGYGQPQHF. Together with reference TRBV7-2 and TRBJ1-5, the CDR3 gives the full variable domain: GAGVSQSPSNKVTEKGKDVELRCDPISGHTALYWYRQSLGQGLEFLIYFQGNSAPDKSGLPSDRFSAERTGGSVSTLTIQRTQQEDSAVYLCASSLGPGYGQPQHFGDGTRLSIL.

This chain joins TRBV20-1 and TRBJ1-2; D gene unclear. The CDR3 has 11 residues. Trimming pared 3 bases from V and 4 bases from J, leaving 6 bases between. Germline-derived CDR1 and CDR2 are DFQATT and SNEGSKA (reference sequence). As DNA, the CDR3 is TGCAGTGCTAGTACAGTCTATGGCTACACCTTC. Translating it yields CSASTVYGYTF.

This chain links TRBV28 with TRBJ2-2; D gene uncertain. Germline CDR1 reads MDHEN; CDR2 reads SYDVKM. Trimming shortened V by 3 bases and J by 6 bases, and 8 bases separated the two germline ends. The CDR3 runs 13 residues. CDR3 sequence reads: CASSFRLPGELFF. In DNA, the CDR3 is TGTGCCAGCAGTTTCCGACTTCCCGGGGAGCTGTTTTTT.